The T cell receptor (beta chain) under discussion was sequenced for a study of cytomegalovirus exposure and HLA in healthy donors (dated by TCRdb to about 2017). Regarding the study in general: A later analysis indicated that the 130 or so validation repertoires were generated on the platform also employed for the approximately 700 repertoires of the first cohort. The study aimed to test whether signatures of past pathogen exposure could be identified by cataloging public T cell receptors. To predict cytomegalovirus infection status, the study combined high-throughput TCR immunosequencing, statistical association of individual TCRs with disease status, and machine learning. Besides the first cohort of more than 650 subjects, a separate validation cohort made up of 120 different subjects was used.

What the authors observed across the whole study: The validation cohort had no HLA typing available for a later analysis, so co-occurrence within that cohort was assessed over all 120 or so repertoires. In the study, 150 to 200 TCR beta chains were listed as associated with cytomegalovirus. Cytomegalovirus status was reported to be diagnosed by the classifier with high specificity and sensitivity in both the original and validation cohorts. Across donors, most TCR sequences were observed very rarely, whereas some public TCRs were present in many individuals. The authors suggested that the approach could potentially be extended to other disease states and immunological phenotypes. A few of the identified cytomegalovirus-associated TCR beta chains were confirmed in vitro to be specific for cytomegalovirus antigens. A later analysis found that TCRs clustered in the first cohort also tended to co-occur in the roughly 120 validation repertoires, with about 94% of cluster scores above 0.

To prepare the library, the immunoSEQ multiplex PCR assay was applied. As for the authors' bioinformatics: A statistical classification framework was developed to diagnose cytomegalovirus status using the catalog of TCR beta chain sequences. Entries here come from immuneACCESS through TCRdb and include only in-frame sequences with V and J called. Some clones fail to appear in such tables; in the studies checked, an unresolved V gene covers under half of the shortfall, and the cause of the remainder is unknown. That table supplies the V and J calls and clone size; D and trimming were determined from the DNA. Counted in this sample were 350,000 or so clones; 80% to 90% of them appeared once. About 0.8% of the sample is in the top ten clones. The CDR1 and CDR2 encoded by the germline V gene are MDHEN and SYDVKM. CDR3 length: 11 amino acids, cysteine to phenylalanine. CDR3 DNA only is kept here, 33 bases in frame from base 1. Trimming at the junction amounts to 11 bases on V and 3 bases on J, and the germline ends lie 8 bases apart.

With respect to this clone: Its binding antigen is unknown. Base qualities were left out, and no much larger clone turns up one base away. Other nucleotide sequences in the sample specify the same CDR3.

The donors were included in the validation cohort of 90 to 150 subjects, a group kept apart from the roughly 610-subject first cohort. The receptor chain draws on TRBV28 and TRBJ2-1, with no confidently assigned D gene. The receptor was derived from a woman in her late teens or twenties in good health and CMV-seronegative. The sample consisted of PBMCs. The CDR3 amino acid sequence is: CASSSYNEQFF. The nucleotide sequence reads TGTGCCTCTTCTAGCTACAATGAGCAGTTCTTC. When the CDR3 is completed using the reference TRBV28 and TRBJ2-1 genes on either side, the full variable domain is DVKVTQSSRYLVKRTGEKVFLECVQDMDHENMFWYRQDPGLGLRLIYFSYDVKMKEKGDIPEGYSVSREKKERFSLILESASTNQTSMYLCASSSYNEQFFGPGTRLTVL.